Each of the 21 T cell receptor beta chains below was sequenced from the same sample in a study of CD8+CD57+ T cells in acquired aplastic anemia. Genomic DNA provided the template from which TCR beta VDJ and CDR3 profiles were obtained. Each CDR3 protein is one row after TCRdb ran MiXCR on the reads. This sample has under 350,000 distinct CDR3 sequences, with approximately 56% found just once. Source material: sorted CD4+, CD8+, or CD8+CD57+ T cells (not recorded which) from PBMCs. The receptors come from a human donor with severe aplastic anemia or a healthy control (not recorded which).

The rearrangement links TRBV2 to TRBJ1-1; unclear D gene. V was trimmed by 2 bases and J by 6 bases, leaving 13 bases between them. Germline CDR1 SNHLY, CDR2 FYNNEI. This CDR3 has 14 amino acids. CDR3 amino acids: CASSEIGKDAEAFF. CDR3 DNA: TGTGCCAGCAGTGAAATAGGTAAAGACGCTGAAGCTTTCTTT.

This clonotype was seen once. The chain links TRBV20-1 to TRBJ2-2; 7 positions match TRBD2. Germline CDR1 is DFQATT and CDR2 is SNEGSKA (reference sequence). The trim removed 6 bases at V and 5 bases at J, leaving 3 bases unmatched. The CDR3 extends over 12 amino acids. The CDR3 reads CSAYGGTGELFF. The CDR3, as DNA: TGCAGTGCCTACGGGGGGACCGGGGAGCTGTTTTTT.

The chain joins TRBV5-1 to TRBJ1-2; D remains unclear. Germline V gives CDR1 SGHRS, CDR2 YFSETQ. The CDR3 is made up of 13 amino acids. V was pared by 4 bases and J by 8 bases, with 15 bases between. The CDR3 sequence is CASSPVTPEGYTF. In DNA, the CDR3 is TGCGCCAGCAGCCCTGTGACACCGGAAGGCTACACCTTC. The full variable domain, in which reference TRBV5-1 and TRBJ1-2 provide the parts outside the CDR3, is KAGVTQTPRYLIKTRGQQVTLSCSPISGHRSVSWYQQTPGQGLQFLFEYFSETQRNKGNFPGRFSGRQFSNSRSEMNVSTLELGDSALYLCASSPVTPEGYTFGSGTRLTVV.

Ten or more counts support this clonotype. This chain links TRBV24-1 with TRBJ2-2, with a possible D match to TRBD2 (6 bases). The CDR3 runs to 15 residues. In germline, CDR1 is KGHDR, CDR2 SFDVKD. Trimming left V 7 bases short and J 6 bases short, with 17 bases between. The CDR3 DNA sequence: TGTGCCACCAGAGCAGATGGAGGGGAGGCCGGGGAGCTGTTTTTT. This sequence encodes CATRADGGEAGELFF.

Note on this clonotype: Germline and junction disagree at one end, which may indicate a read error. J is TRBJ1-2 and V is TRBV15; 9 bases agree with TRBD1. The CDR3 runs 16 residues. Germline V CDR1 and CDR2: LNHNV, YYDKDF (reference sequence). The CDR3 region is CATSGDLGQGDRGYTF. In nucleotides, the CDR3 is TGTGCCACCAGCGGAGATCTGGGACAGGGAGATCGGGGCTACACCTTC.

As DNA, the CDR3 is TGTGCCAGCAGTCTAAACGGGAATGAAAAACTGTTTTTT. Encoded protein: CASSLNGNEKLFF. The V gene is TRBV12-3 or TRBV12-4, the J gene TRBJ1-4, with D unresolved. The CDR3 consists of 13 residues. The V and J ends lost 5 bases and 5 bases respectively, with 9 bases between them.

This clonotype has at least ten counts. The chain uses TRBV19 and TRBJ2-7, with D tentatively TRBD1 (5 bases). V shed 5 bases and J shed 0 bases, with 14 bases lying between them. Germline V gives CDR1 LNHDA, CDR2 SQIVND (reference sequence). The CDR3 is 15 residues long. Written as DNA, the CDR3 is TGTGCCAGTAGTGGGGCTGGACGGCTCTCCTACGAGCAGTACTTC. This codes for CASSGAGRLSYEQYF.

V and J are TRBV19 and TRBJ1-2; D unresolved. The CDR3 contains 11 residues. V lost 7 bases, J lost 2 bases, and 5 bases lay in between. CDR1 and CDR2 (germline): LNHDA, SQIVND (reference sequence). As DNA, the CDR3 is TGTGCCAGTATTGGGAACTATGGCTACACCTTC. Protein sequence: CASIGNYGYTF.

This clonotype was picked up many times. This sequence joins TRBV12-3 or TRBV12-4 and TRBJ2-1; 9 nucleotides line up with TRBD1. The CDR3 covers 18 residues. V lost 7 bases, J lost 4 bases, and 17 bases stayed unmatched. This CDR3 reads CASTSPRTGTGRYNEQFF. The CDR3 DNA reads TGTGCCAGCACTTCGCCGCGCACCGGGACAGGGAGGTACAATGAGCAGTTCTTC.

The V gene is TRBV20-1, the J gene TRBJ2-5, with 9 positions matching TRBD1. This CDR3 is 15 amino acids long. From germline, CDR1 is DFQATT and CDR2 SNEGSKA (reference sequence). J gave up 5 bases and V 1 base, and 8 bases lay outside the gene matches. DNA for the CDR3: TGCAGTGCTAGAGGGGGGACAGGGAGGAGTGAGACCCAGTACTTC. It specifies CSARGGTGRSETQYF.

V usage is TRBV15 and J usage is TRBJ2-1; 10 bases align to TRBD1. CDR3 length: 16 residues. Germline V lookup: CDR1 LNHNV, CDR2 YYDKDF (reference sequence). The trim removed 2 bases at V and 7 bases at J, leaving 8 bases unmatched. The DNA of the CDR3 is TGTGCCACCAGCAGAAGACAGGGGGCGTTCTCGAATGAGCAGTTCTTC. Protein sequence: CATSRRQGAFSNEQFF.

This clonotype was seen many times. The gene calls are TRBV9 and TRBJ2-2, with D perhaps matching TRBD1 (6 bases). This CDR3 spans 16 amino acids. Trimming shortened V by 4 bases and J by 1 base, and 14 bases separated the two germline ends. Looked up from germline, CDR1 is SGDLS and CDR2 is YYNGEE. In nucleotides, the CDR3 is TGTGCCAGCAGCCTCCGACAGGTCGTGAACACCGGGGAGCTGTTTTTT. Residues: CASSLRQVVNTGELFF.

This clonotype was seen at least ten times. The rearrangement joins TRBV5-8 to TRBJ1-3; D not certain. This CDR3 is built from 14 residues. Between the trimmed V and J ends, which lost 4 bases and 6 bases, there was a span of 14 bases. Germline CDR1 reads SGHTS; CDR2 reads YDEGEE. CDR3 protein: CASSPSGSLNTIYF. CDR3 DNA: TGTGCCAGCAGCCCGTCGGGTAGTTTAAACACCATATATTTT.

The chain couples TRBV9 to TRBJ1-6, with 10 positions matching TRBD1. V lost 6 bases to trimming and J lost 7 bases; unmatched junction nucleotides: 4. This CDR3 comprises 14 residues. In germline, CDR1 is SGDLS, CDR2 YYNGEE. The CDR3 DNA follows: TGTGCCAGCACCGGGACAGGGGTAAATTCACCCCTCCACTTT. Translating it yields CASTGTGVNSPLHF.

This clonotype was seen a handful of times. This sequence joins TRBV7-2 and TRBJ1-3; D not certain. CDR1 and CDR2 from the germline V gene are SGHTA and FQGNSA. This CDR3 spans 17 amino acids. V was trimmed by 5 bases and J by 0 bases, leaving 17 bases between them. The CDR3 nucleotides are TGTGCCAGCAGCCTCTGGTCCGGAGTTGACTCTGGAAACACCATATATTTT. Translation gives CASSLWSGVDSGNTIYF.

The V and J genes are TRBV7-9 and TRBJ2-7, with 7 bases matching TRBD1. With 4 bases clipped from V and 2 bases from J, the junction kept 5 bases outside the gene matches. The CDR3 runs to 14 residues. Germline V gives CDR1 SEHNR, CDR2 FQNEAQ (reference sequence). CDR3 coding DNA: TGTGCCAGCAGCTCCCGGACAGGCGCCTACGAGCAGTACTTC. It translates to CASSSRTGAYEQYF.

This clonotype was seen more than once but under ten times. The chain links TRBV20-1 to TRBJ2-7; 8 bases are shared with TRBD2. The CDR3 extends over 15 amino acids. J lost 7 bases, V lost 1 base, and 12 bases had no gene match. In germline, CDR1 is DFQATT, CDR2 SNEGSKA (reference sequence). In DNA form, the CDR3 reads TGCAGTGCTAGAGTTGTGACTAGCGACTTCTTGGAGCAGTACTTC. Its translation is CSARVVTSDFLEQYF.

The rearrangement links TRBV28 to TRBJ1-3; TRBD1 agrees at 7 bases. The ends lost 8 bases at V and 2 bases at J; junction bases unmatched: 9. The CDR3 covers 15 residues. Per germline, CDR1 MDHEN and CDR2 SYDVKM. The DNA for the CDR3 is TGTGCCAGCCATGACAGGGAAGGAGCTGGAAACACCATATATTTT. Translated: CASHDREGAGNTIYF.

The V call is TRBV24-1, the J call TRBJ1-5; D gene unclear. The length of the CDR3 is 14 residues. Germline CDR1 KGHDR, CDR2 SFDVKD. V lost 2 bases, J lost 0 bases, and 4 bases lay in between. The CDR3 loop reads CATSDSSSNQPQHF. The CDR3 bases are TGTGCCACCAGTGATTCTTCTAGCAATCAGCCCCAGCATTTT.

The chain carries TRBV2 and TRBJ2-5; D uncertain. The CDR3 extends over 11 amino acids. Trimming removed 2 bases from V and 2 bases from J, with 0 bases in between. CDR1 and CDR2 from the germline V gene are SNHLY and FYNNEI. Here the CDR3 reads CASSEQETQYF. The CDR3 region has the DNA TGTGCCAGCAGTGAACAAGAGACCCAGTACTTC.

In its sample, this clonotype was seen once. The J gene is TRBJ2-5, the V gene TRBV2, with 7 positions matching TRBD1. The CDR3 length is 16 residues. Germline V gene lookup returns CDR1 SNHLY and CDR2 FYNNEI. The CDR3 DNA reads TGTGCTAGACGATTGGGCAAGGGACAGACCCAAGAGACCCAGTACTTC. Residues: CARRLGKGQTQETQYF.